A single sample is the source of the 13 T cell receptor beta chains below, sequenced in a study of T cells in Graves' hyperthyroidism and ophthalmopathy. RNA transcripts served as the template for amplifying TCR beta CDR3 regions. The study used the HTBI primer set for a first-round RT-PCR of the TCR CDR3. TCRdb reanalysed the multiplex PCR reads using MiXCR and keeps one entry per CDR3 protein. The sample has approximately 560,000 distinct CDR3 sequences, 15% to 18% seen once; the top ten hold under 7.5%. The material sequenced was blood. The receptors were gathered from a woman aged 25 to 45 with Graves' hyperthyroidism.

A note on this clonotype: Being one base from a much bigger clone, this may be a read error. The V gene is TRBV30, the J gene TRBJ2-3; D may be TRBD1 or TRBD2 (5 bases each). The germline gives CDR1 GTSNPN, CDR2 SVGIG (reference sequence). V was clipped by 0 bases and J by 0 bases, with 10 bases between them. The CDR3 runs 15 residues. CDR3 coding DNA: TGTGCCTGGAGTGTACCTGGGGGTAGCACAGATACGCAGTATTTT. Encoded protein: CAWSVPGGSTDTQYF.

With regard to this clonotype: The CDR3 does not close with the conserved phenylalanine or tryptophan, likely indicating a read error. V gene TRBV28 combines with J gene TRBJ2-7; TRBD2 agrees at 8 bases. This CDR3 region has 19 residues. Germline V CDR1 and CDR2: MDHEN, SYDVKM. J gave up 3 bases and V 4 bases, and 20 bases lay outside the gene matches. This CDR3 reads CASSSPAVVAGKVVYEQYL. Here the CDR3 DNA reads TGTGCCAGCAGTTCCCCTGCGGTGGTAGCGGGAAAGGTGGTCTACGAGCAGTACCTC.

This clonotype was found a few times. This sequence joins TRBV30 and TRBJ2-1, with TRBD2 identical over 10 bases. J gave up 9 bases and V 3 bases, and 11 bases lay outside the gene matches. The V gene's germline CDR1 is GTSNPN and CDR2 SVGIG (reference sequence). This CDR3 spans 15 amino acids. The DNA of the CDR3 is TGTGCCTGGAGGGGTAGCGGGAGGCCGGGCCCTGAGCAGTTCTTC. Protein: CAWRGSGRPGPEQFF.

The sample holds many counts of this clonotype. V and J are TRBV7-2 and TRBJ2-1; TRBD2 might be the D (5 bases). CDR1 SGHTA and CDR2 FQGNSA come from the germline V gene. The germline V and J ends were trimmed by 7 bases and 1 base, with 14 bases remaining between them. The CDR3 runs to 15 residues. CDR3 nucleotide sequence: TGTGCCAGCACCCCTAGCTTGGAGTCCTACAATGAGCAGTTCTTC. It specifies CASTPSLESYNEQFF.

This clonotype was counted ten times or more. J is TRBJ1-1 and V is TRBV20-1; D is perhaps TRBD1 (5 bases). Germline assignment: CDR1 DFQATT and CDR2 SNEGSKA (reference sequence). V was cut by 4 bases and J by 2 bases, with 14 bases left in between. CDR3 length equals 14 residues. CDR3 loop: CSATPGRFNTEAFF. CDR3 nucleotides: TGCAGTGCTACGCCAGGGAGATTTAACACTGAAGCTTTCTTT.

This clonotype has ten or more counts. The J gene is TRBJ2-1, the V gene TRBV12-3 or TRBV12-4, with D possibly matching TRBD2 (6 bases). The CDR3 covers 13 residues. V dropped 8 bases and J dropped 3 bases, with 11 bases sitting between them. As DNA, the CDR3 is TGTGCCAGCGGAGGGAGAAGCTACAATGAGCAGTTCTTC. Translation gives CASGGRSYNEQFF.

On this clonotype itself: With a much larger clone just one base away, this may be a read error. The chain links TRBV24-1 to TRBJ2-5; D is possibly TRBD2 (6 bases). The CDR3 runs 15 residues. The germline CDR1 and CDR2 sequences are KGHDR and SFDVKD. Trimming stripped 3 bases from V and 9 bases from J, with 19 bases between. The CDR3 reads CATSDATGGLPAQYF. For the CDR3, the DNA is TGTGCCACCAGTGATGCTACAGGAGGGCTCCCGGCCCAGTACTTC.

This clonotype showed up many times. The J gene is TRBJ1-5, the V gene TRBV6-1; D unclear. V was trimmed by 5 bases and J by 5 bases, leaving 10 bases between them. Germline V CDR1 and CDR2: MNHNS, SASEGT. This CDR3 spans 13 amino acids. DNA of the CDR3: TGTGCCAGCAGTCGCGGACCCGATCAGCCCCAGCATTTT. Its translation is CASSRGPDQPQHF.

This clonotype was counted at least ten times. The V and J genes are TRBV7-8 and TRBJ2-3; D gene uncertain. V dropped 5 bases and J dropped 3 bases, with 15 bases sitting between them. CDR1 SGHVS and CDR2 FQNEAQ come from the germline V gene. The CDR3 extends over 15 amino acids. CDR3 protein: CASSRAPATTDTQYF. In DNA form, the CDR3 reads TGTGCCAGCAGCCGCGCTCCGGCGACAACAGATACGCAGTATTTT.

This clonotype has just a few counts. The rearrangement links TRBV4-2 to TRBJ2-6; no clear D gene. Germline CDR1 and CDR2: LGHNA and YNFKEQ. The V gene lost 1 base and the J gene lost 3 bases, with 10 bases spanning the gap. This CDR3 has 16 residues. CDR3 region: CASSQVSQYGANVLTF. The CDR3 coding sequence is TGTGCCAGCAGCCAAGTTTCCCAGTATGGGGCCAACGTCCTGACTTTC.

This clonotype showed up many times. The V and J genes are TRBV5-6 and TRBJ2-7, with D uncertain. Trimming pared 4 bases from V and 3 bases from J, leaving 5 bases between. Germline CDR1 is SGHDT and CDR2 is YYEEEE. There are 11 residues in the CDR3. Written as DNA, the CDR3 is TGTGCCAGCAGCCGACACTACGAGCAGTACTTC. This gives the protein CASSRHYEQYF.

This clonotype was seen more than once but under ten times. This chain links TRBV19 with TRBJ2-7; 8 nucleotides align to TRBD1. There are 15 residues in the CDR3. Germline V gene lookup returns CDR1 LNHDA and CDR2 SQIVND (reference sequence). The V segment lost 4 bases and the J segment 1 base; nucleotides outside the gene matches: 6. CDR3 loop: CASSTRQGPSYEQYF. Written as DNA, the CDR3 is TGTGCCAGTAGTACCCGACAGGGGCCTTCCTACGAGCAGTACTTC.

The table lists this clonotype with many counts. The CDR3 here is CASLLVGGTQYF. The CDR3 DNA is TGTGCCAGCCTCCTCGTCGGGGGGACCCAGTACTTC. The chain employs TRBV2 and TRBJ2-5; a weak D match, TRBD2 (6 bases). The CDR3 is made up of 12 amino acids. The V end was cut by 8 bases, the J end by 7 bases, with 14 bases between. Looked up from germline, CDR1 is SNHLY and CDR2 is FYNNEI.